This T cell receptor (beta chain) is from a study of cytomegalovirus exposure and HLA in healthy donors. Study information: Earlier sequencing of 150 million to 200 million T cells yielded about 120 million unique TCR beta sequences.

V lost 5 bases to trimming and J lost 3 bases; unmatched junction nucleotides: 2. The CDR3 is made up of 15 amino acids. CDR1 is ENHRY, CDR2 SYGVKD, per germline. With 60 Vbeta and 13 Jbeta primers, the PCR was carried out. Generated by immunoSEQ multiplex PCR, the TCRdb table keeps only in-frame clones and is missing some. The sample lists some 180,000 clones, about four fifths seen once, with 3.4% in the top ten. Of note for this clone: What it binds is not known.

Nominal health characterized the donors when sampled, though unrecorded immune exposures were likely. Study-wide results and limits: Reportedly, fewer N-insertions than the approximately 600-donor mean appeared in an Asian-associated ancestry cluster in a later analysis. For TCR beta chains, V- and J-gene trimming was later linked to a missense DCLRE1C variant.

This chain connects TRBV10-3 to TRBJ2-7; 15 bases are shared with TRBD2. Sequencing was done on a sample of PBMCs. The receptor was derived from a man aged 35 to 55 in good health and CMV-seropositive. CDR3: CAISRGLAGGYEQYF. CDR3 bases: TGTGCCATCAGTAGGGGACTAGCGGGGGGCTACGAGCAGTACTTC.